The 20 T cell receptor beta chains given below trace back to one sample, sequenced in a study of Graves' ophthalmopathy and Graves' hyperthyroidism. Amplified TCR beta CDR3 regions were obtained using RNA transcripts as template. An initial RT-PCR round employing HTBI primers preceded a second-round multiplex PCR. TCRdb reprocessed the multiplex PCR reads with MiXCR, giving one entry per CDR3 protein. In the table there are 620,000 or so distinct CDR3 sequences, 22% of which are singletons. Sample: peripheral blood. Receptors originate from a woman aged 18-35 years with stable Graves' hyperthyroidism. Some clones in this sample may be carry-over from other donors' samples.

This sequence joins TRBV3-1 and TRBJ2-7; maybe TRBD1 (6 bases). The CDR3 is 14 residues long. Germline-derived CDR1 and CDR2 are LGHDT and YNNKEL (reference sequence). Trimming removed 6 bases at V and 3 bases at J, with 15 bases between. Here the CDR3 reads CASSSRQAYYEQYF. The CDR3 DNA is TGTGCCAGCAGTTCCAGACAGGCGTACTACGAGCAGTACTTC.

This clonotype appeared many times. This sequence joins TRBV4-2 and TRBJ1-5; D call uncertain. The CDR3 has 14 amino acids. Looked up from germline, CDR1 is LGHNA and CDR2 is YNFKEQ. Trimming stripped 3 bases from V and 2 bases from J, with 8 bases between. This chain's CDR3 is CASSQLGGNQPQHF. The CDR3 region has the DNA TGTGCCAGCAGCCAGCTTGGCGGCAATCAGCCCCAGCATTTT.

This clonotype was seen at least ten times. The chain links TRBV20-1 to TRBJ2-7; 10 bases agree with TRBD1. V was pared by 5 bases and J by 3 bases, with 4 bases of the junction left unmatched. CDR1 DFQATT and CDR2 SNEGSKA come from the germline V gene (reference sequence). The CDR3 loop spans 13 amino acids. The CDR3 sequence is CSAGTGENYEQYF. The CDR3 DNA sequence: TGCAGTGCTGGGACAGGGGAGAACTACGAGCAGTACTTC.

This chain links TRBV11-2 with TRBJ2-2; 7 positions agree with TRBD2. CDR1 SGHAT and CDR2 FQNNGV come from the germline V gene. The CDR3 consists of 17 residues. Unmatched junction bases numbered 11, after V lost 5 bases and J lost 2 bases. CDR3 loop: CASSGLGTTSNTGELFF. The CDR3 DNA sequence: TGTGCCAGCAGCGGCTTAGGGACTACTTCAAACACCGGGGAGCTGTTTTTT.

This clonotype showed up many times. The chain carries TRBV11-2 and TRBJ2-5; D perhaps matches TRBD2 (6 bases). The CDR3 runs to 13 residues. Germline-derived CDR1 and CDR2 are SGHAT and FQNNGV. V lost 5 bases, J lost 5 bases, and 12 bases lay in between. DNA of the CDR3: TGTGCCAGCAGCGCGGGAATTAGGGAGACCCAGTACTTC. This sequence encodes CASSAGIRETQYF.

This clonotype was detected ten times or more. A much larger clonotype is one base distant, so this may be a read error. This sequence joins TRBV7-2 and TRBJ1-1; no definite D call. Looked up from germline, CDR1 is SGHTA and CDR2 is FQGNSA. CDR3 length equals 13 residues. The DNA of the CDR3 is TGTGCCAGCAGCCTAGTAACGAACACTGAAGCTTGCTTT. Its protein is CASSLVTNTEACF.

This clonotype was detected ten times or more. The rearrangement uses TRBV6-5 and TRBJ2-7; D gene ambiguous. This CDR3 region has 14 residues. Per germline, CDR1 MNHEY and CDR2 SVGAGI. The V and J ends lost 6 bases and 3 bases respectively, with 15 bases between them. CDR3 DNA sequence: TGTGCCAGCAGCGTTTCCGACCTCCTCTACGAGCAGTACTTC. Encoded protein: CASSVSDLLYEQYF.

This clonotype has a single count. The chain employs TRBV18 and TRBJ2-7; D possibly corresponds to TRBD1 (6 bases). Germline CDR1 and CDR2: KGHSH and LQKENI. Trimming removed 3 bases from V and 9 bases from J, with 18 bases in between. This CDR3 is 14 amino acids long. The CDR3 region has the DNA TGTGCCAGCTCACCGCCTGAGGGGGTTTTCGCGCAGTACTTC. This sequence encodes CASSPPEGVFAQYF.

In this sample, this clonotype turned up many times. The chain links TRBV5-1 to TRBJ2-5; 8 bases align to TRBD1. The CDR3 is 12 residues long. Germline lookup yields CDR1 SGHRS and CDR2 YFSETQ. V lost 6 bases, J lost 7 bases, and 5 bases stayed unmatched. The CDR3 is CASTSGGATQYF. The DNA for the CDR3 is TGCGCCAGCACCTCAGGGGGCGCGACCCAGTACTTC.

This clonotype was recorded a few times. The V call is TRBV20-1, the J call TRBJ1-5, with D unresolved. Germline values: CDR1 DFQATT, CDR2 SNEGSKA (reference sequence). The CDR3 has 14 residues. V lost 2 bases, J lost 11 bases, and 19 bases lay in between. The CDR3: CSARMVRSDSTQHF. Written as DNA, the CDR3 is TGCAGTGCTAGAATGGTGAGGTCTGATTCAACCCAGCATTTT.

This clonotype showed up just a few times. The chain carries TRBV14 and TRBJ1-1; D gene ambiguous. Trimming took 2 bases from V and 1 from J, leaving 8 bases between them. CDR3 length: 14 residues. Germline V gene sequence: CDR1 SGHDN, CDR2 FVKESK. The CDR3 spells CASSQLSGNTEAFF. CDR3 sequence (DNA): TGTGCCAGCAGCCAACTTTCGGGGAACACTGAAGCTTTCTTT.

The chain links TRBV6-2 or TRBV6-3 to TRBJ2-2; TRBD2 aligns across 8 bases. This CDR3 is 16 amino acids long. The V gene's germline CDR1 is MNHEY and CDR2 SVGEGT. Germline trimming cut 2 bases from V and 3 bases from J; bases unmatched to any gene: 5. The CDR3 is CASSYLGGGHTGELFF. The CDR3 bases are TGTGCCAGCAGTTACCTCGGGGGGGGACACACCGGGGAGCTGTTTTTT.

This clonotype was detected many times. This chain joins TRBV7-6 and TRBJ1-5, with TRBD1 as a possible D gene (6 bases). Between the trimmed V and J ends, which lost 1 base and 0 bases, there was a span of 7 bases. Looked up from germline, CDR1 is SGHVS and CDR2 is FNYEAQ. The CDR3 sequence is 15 residues long. CDR3 residues: CASSLGTDSNQPQHF. CDR3 nucleotide sequence: TGTGCCAGCAGCTTAGGGACAGATAGCAATCAGCCCCAGCATTTT.

J is TRBJ1-5 and V is TRBV20-1, with D unclear. This CDR3 comprises 12 residues. V lost 2 bases, J lost 2 bases, and 4 bases lay in between. Germline values: CDR1 DFQATT, CDR2 SNEGSKA (reference sequence). This CDR3 is CSARRRNQPQHF. CDR3 nucleotide sequence: TGCAGTGCTAGAAGGCGCAATCAGCCCCAGCATTTT.

This clonotype has at least ten counts. This chain uses TRBV9 with TRBJ1-5; tentative D call: TRBD1 (5 bases). The length of the CDR3 is 15 residues. Trimming removed 4 bases from V and 6 bases from J, with 17 bases in between. Looked up from germline, CDR1 is SGDLS and CDR2 is YYNGEE. The CDR3 coding sequence is TGTGCCAGCAGCCCACATGGGGGGAGGACTCAGCCCCAGCATTTT. The encoded protein is CASSPHGGRTQPQHF.

Many counts were recorded for this clonotype. The chain employs TRBV5-1 and TRBJ2-4, with no clear D. The CDR3 contains 14 residues. Deletions cut 3 bases from V and 4 bases from J, with 11 bases between. Germline CDR1 and CDR2: SGHRS and YFSETQ. CDR3 amino acids: CASSSGSQKNIQYF. CDR3 bases: TGCGCCAGCAGCTCGGGCAGTCAAAAAAACATTCAGTACTTC.

In this sample, this clonotype turned up a few times. A read error is possible here, since a much larger clone lies one base away. The chain uses TRBV12-3 or TRBV12-4 and TRBJ2-7; D perhaps matches TRBD1 (5 bases). CDR3 length: 14 residues. Trimming shortened V by 1 base and J by 0 bases, and 7 bases separated the two germline ends. CDR3 in amino acids: CASSLGQHSYEQYF. The CDR3 nucleotides read TGTGCCAGCAGTTTAGGACAGCACTCCTACGAGCAGTACTTC.

The CDR3 loop reads CASSENFGAANYGYTF. The CDR3 region has the DNA TGTGCCAGCAGTGAAAATTTTGGGGCCGCTAACTATGGCTACACCTTC. The chain uses TRBV6-1 and TRBJ1-2; possible D gene TRBD1, 5 bases. Germline V gene lookup returns CDR1 MNHNS and CDR2 SASEGT. This CDR3 region has 16 residues. V dropped 2 bases and J dropped 0 bases, with 13 bases sitting between them.

This chain connects TRBV4-2 to TRBJ2-7; D unresolved. V lost 0 bases and J 5 bases, leaving 14 bases between the germline ends. Germline lookup yields CDR1 LGHNA and CDR2 YNFKEQ. The CDR3 runs to 15 residues. The CDR3 sequence: CASSQDMVGFNEQYF. For the CDR3, the DNA is TGTGCCAGCAGCCAAGATATGGTGGGGTTCAACGAGCAGTACTTC.

This clonotype showed up many times. The CDR3 here is CASGRQGSEAFF. CDR3 in DNA: TGCGCCAGCGGGAGGCAGGGTTCTGAAGCTTTCTTT. The J gene is TRBJ1-1, the V gene TRBV10-2, with a weak D call TRBD1 (5 bases). This CDR3 has 12 amino acids. V lost 8 bases, J lost 6 bases, and 13 bases lay in between. Germline-derived CDR1 and CDR2 are WSHSY and SAAADI.